Presented here are 9 T cell receptor beta chains from one specimen sequenced in a study of T cell repertoires in cytomegalovirus infection. TCRdb reprocessed the reads via MiXCR and lists one record per CDR3 protein. The sample lists hundreds of thousands of distinct CDR3 sequences, 30% to 40% seen once, with roughly a sixth in the top ten. Their specific antigens are unknown. Sequenced material: cultured PBMCs, taken from culture after CMV antigen stimulation. Receptor source: a human donor in good health (CMV status not recorded). Some clones in this sample may be carry-over from other donors' samples.

The rearrangement uses TRBV18 and TRBJ2-7; 7 bases match TRBD2. The germline gives CDR1 KGHSH, CDR2 LQKENI. The junction had 10 bases not matched to a gene; V was cut back by 8 bases and J by 6 bases. This CDR3 has 13 residues. In DNA form, the CDR3 reads TGTGCCAGCGCTAGCGGAGGTTCGCGCGAGCAGTACGTC. Its translation: CASASGGSREQYV.

For this clonotype: With a much larger clone just one base away, this may be a read error. The V call is TRBV4-1, the J call TRBJ1-4; D may be TRBD1 (6 bases). CDR1 MGHRA and CDR2 YSYEKL come from the germline V gene. This CDR3 contains 14 residues. This chain's CDR3 is CASGQHGQNEKLFF. Here the CDR3 DNA reads TGCGCCAGCGGCCAACACGGACAGAATGAAAAACTGTTTTTT.

The chain employs TRBV5-8 and TRBJ2-5, with D uncertain. V gave up 4 bases and J gave up 5 bases, with 12 bases separating them. Germline lookup yields CDR1 SGHTS and CDR2 YDEGEE. The CDR3 is 13 amino acids. CDR3 residues: CASSPSPRETQYF. For the CDR3, the DNA is TGTGCCAGCAGCCCGTCACCCCGGGAGACCCAGTACTTC.

The genes are TRBV10-3 and TRBJ1-2, with unresolved D. This CDR3 contains 17 residues. V dropped 0 bases and J dropped 7 bases, with 21 bases sitting between them. Germline-derived CDR1 and CDR2 are ENHRY and SYGVKD. The CDR3 DNA follows: TGTGCCATCAGTGAGTCCTTCGCCAGGACGGGGTTCTCTGGCTACACCTTC. Amino acids: CAISESFARTGFSGYTF.

The chain recombines TRBV7-9 with TRBJ1-2; 7 nucleotides agree with TRBD1. With V trimmed by 5 bases and J by 6 bases, 6 bases remained unmatched. CDR3 length: 13 amino acids. The germline CDR1 and CDR2 sequences are SEHNR and FQNEAQ (reference sequence). CDR3: CASSASTGDGYTF. The DNA for the CDR3 is TGTGCCAGCAGCGCCTCTACAGGGGATGGCTACACCTTC.

The rearrangement uses TRBV18 and TRBJ2-3, with TRBD2 as a possible D gene (6 bases). This CDR3 spans 16 amino acids. Germline V lookup: CDR1 KGHSH, CDR2 LQKENI. Trimming removed 0 bases from V and 2 bases from J, with 12 bases in between. CDR3 residues: CASSPPYGGITDTQYF. The CDR3 DNA follows: TGTGCCAGCTCACCACCCTATGGGGGGATCACAGATACGCAGTATTTT.

This clonotype was recorded many times. This chain connects TRBV11-2 to TRBJ1-1, with D maybe TRBD1 (6 bases). This CDR3 comprises 14 residues. Between the trimmed V and J ends, which lost 6 bases and 3 bases, there was a span of 14 bases. The germline CDR1 and CDR2 sequences are SGHAT and FQNNGV. The CDR3 region has the DNA TGTGCCAGCAGGAGAGGCACAGGGTACACTGAAGCTTTCTTT. Translation gives CASRRGTGYTEAFF. The whole variable domain, remainder taken from reference TRBV11-2 and TRBJ1-1, is EAGVAQSPRYKIIEKRQSVAFWCNPISGHATLYWYQQILGQGPKLLIQFQNNGVVDDSQLPKDRFSAERLKGVDSTLKIQPAKLEDSAVYLCASRRGTGYTEAFFGQGTRLTVV.

This chain links TRBV18 with TRBJ1-1; 7 nucleotides line up with TRBD1. CDR3 size: 17 residues. CDR1 and CDR2 from the germline V gene are KGHSH and LQKENI. The V segment lost 5 bases and the J segment 3 bases; nucleotides outside the gene matches: 15. CDR3: CASSSRQQIQGDTEAFF. CDR3 DNA sequence: TGTGCCAGCTCATCGAGACAACAGATTCAGGGGGACACTGAAGCTTTCTTT.

The rearrangement joins TRBV7-9 to TRBJ2-2; D is unresolved. This CDR3 region has 15 residues. Germline V CDR1 and CDR2: SEHNR, FQNEAQ (reference sequence). Trimming pared 5 bases from V and 0 bases from J, leaving 10 bases between. The CDR3 region has the DNA TGTGCCAGCAGCGAGTCCCTCGCGAACACCGGGGAGCTGTTTTTT. As protein: CASSESLANTGELFF.